These 5 T cell receptor beta chains originate from one sample sequenced in a study of early T cells in non-severe SARS-CoV-2 infection. TCRdb recomputed calls from the 5' RACE reads with MiXCR, one row per CDR3 protein. The table records about 40,000 distinct CDR3 sequences, roughly 4.7% of them present only once. Sequencing was performed on whole blood. Receptors were obtained from an adult who was a healthcare worker with PCR-confirmed SARS-CoV-2 infection or an uninfected control (not recorded which).

The J gene is TRBJ1-5, the V gene TRBV7-6; 7 bases align to TRBD1. With V trimmed by 5 bases and J by 5 bases, 3 bases remained unmatched. The CDR3 is 13 residues long. The germline CDR1 and CDR2 sequences are SGHVS and FNYEAQ. CDR3 sequence: CASSTQGDQPQHF. For the CDR3, the DNA is TGTGCCAGCAGCACTCAGGGGGATCAGCCCCAGCATTTT.

This clonotype has ten or more counts. The chain recombines TRBV20-1 with TRBJ2-1; possibly TRBD2 for D (7 bases). The CDR3 is made up of 15 amino acids. The V end was cut by 3 bases, the J end by 5 bases, with 17 bases between. Germline V gene sequence: CDR1 DFQATT, CDR2 SNEGSKA (reference sequence). CDR3 sequence: CSARYLGGPDNEQFF. CDR3 nucleotide sequence: TGCAGTGCTAGGTATTTGGGGGGGCCTGACAATGAGCAGTTCTTC.

This clonotype was detected many times. The gene calls are TRBV11-2 and TRBJ2-7; tentative D call: TRBD2 (6 bases). The germline gives CDR1 SGHAT, CDR2 FQNNGV. V dropped 4 bases and J dropped 3 bases, with 16 bases sitting between them. The CDR3 consists of 15 residues. The DNA of the CDR3 is TGTGCCAGCAGCTCCGGGGTAGGACTATACTACGAGCAGTACTTC. Translated, it gives CASSSGVGLYYEQYF.

The J gene is TRBJ1-1, the V gene TRBV3-1; no reliable D call. V lost 1 base and J 2 bases, leaving 2 bases between the germline ends. The CDR3 totals 12 residues. Looked up from germline, CDR1 is LGHDT and CDR2 is YNNKEL (reference sequence). CDR3 loop: CASSQVNTEAFF. The CDR3 coding sequence is TGTGCCAGCAGCCAAGTCAACACTGAAGCTTTCTTT.

This clonotype was recorded many times. The chain links TRBV5-1 to TRBJ2-7; D might be TRBD1 (6 bases). Germline V gives CDR1 SGHRS, CDR2 YFSETQ. Trimming took off 1 base at V and 0 bases at J, with 14 bases between the two ends. This CDR3 comprises 16 residues. In DNA, the CDR3 is TGCGCCAGCAGCTTGTCAGGGGTCGATTTCTCCTACGAGCAGTACTTC. Translation: CASSLSGVDFSYEQYF.